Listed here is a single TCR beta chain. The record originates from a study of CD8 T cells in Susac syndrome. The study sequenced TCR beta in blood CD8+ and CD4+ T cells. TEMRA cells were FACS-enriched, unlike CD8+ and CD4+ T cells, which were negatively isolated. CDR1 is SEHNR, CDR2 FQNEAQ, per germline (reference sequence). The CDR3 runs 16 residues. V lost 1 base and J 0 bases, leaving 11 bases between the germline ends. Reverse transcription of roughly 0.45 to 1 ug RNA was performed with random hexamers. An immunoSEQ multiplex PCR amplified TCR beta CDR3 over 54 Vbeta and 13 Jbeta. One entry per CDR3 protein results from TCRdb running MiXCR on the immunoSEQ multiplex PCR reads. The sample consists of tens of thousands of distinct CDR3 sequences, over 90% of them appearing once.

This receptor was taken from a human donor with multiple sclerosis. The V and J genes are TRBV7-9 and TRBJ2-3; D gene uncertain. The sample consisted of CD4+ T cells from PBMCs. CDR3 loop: CASSLVLDASTDTQYF. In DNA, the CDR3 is TGTGCCAGCAGCTTAGTGCTAGACGCTAGCACAGATACGCAGTATTTT.